A selection of T cell receptor beta chains follows, all from one sample in a study of PD-1 blockade in classical Hodgkin lymphoma. Clones were sequenced by immunoSEQ multiplex PCR, and TCRdb holds only the in-frame ones, with some missing. The table includes approximately 65,000 clones, roughly 92% detected once. This specimen was peripheral blood mononuclear cells (PBMCs), taken before the fourth cycle of nivolumab. These receptors were collected from a human donor with classical Hodgkin lymphoma. Each CDR3 is given with its conserved first and last residue. Fields, in order: CDR3 DNA, CDR3 protein, clone size, CDR3 length, V gene, D gene, J gene. The D gene is left open where the match is weak. The size entry is marked missing in some rows and otherwise reads once, few, many or a size class.

CDR3 DNA: TGTGCCAGCACAGTTCAACCGTGGTCGGGGGAGCTGTTTTTT
CDR3 protein: CASTVQPWSGELFF
clone size: once
CDR3 length: 14
V gene: TRBV6-1
D gene: -
J gene: TRBJ2-2

CDR3 DNA: TGCGCCAGCAGCTTGGGATGGGGGGCTAACACTGAAGCTTTCTTT
CDR3 protein: CASSLGWGANTEAFF
clone size: -
CDR3 length: 15
V gene: TRBV5-1
D gene: -
J gene: TRBJ1-1

CDR3 DNA: TGCAGCGCCAACAGGGCCAACTACAATGAGCAGTTCTTC
CDR3 protein: CSANRANYNEQFF
clone size: -
CDR3 length: 13
V gene: TRBV29-1
D gene: -
J gene: TRBJ2-1

CDR3 DNA: TGTGCCAGCAGCTTGCGGGATTATGGCTACACCTTC
CDR3 protein: CASSLRDYGYTF
clone size: once
CDR3 length: 12
V gene: TRBV7-9
D gene: -
J gene: TRBJ1-2

CDR3 DNA: TGTGCCAGCAGCCCCACCCGAGGGGGAGGCTCTGGGGCCAACGTCCTGACTTTC
CDR3 protein: CASSPTRGGGSGANVLTF
clone size: -
CDR3 length: 18
V gene: TRBV6-4
D gene: -
J gene: TRBJ2-6

CDR3 DNA: TGTGCCAGCAGTGAAGCGCTTCGGGGCGTCAATCAGCCCCAGCATTTT
CDR3 protein: CASSEALRGVNQPQHF
clone size: -
CDR3 length: 16
V gene: TRBV6-1
D gene: -
J gene: TRBJ1-5

CDR3 DNA: TGTGCCAGCAGCAATTACAGGGGTGCAACTAATGAAAAACTGTTTTTT
CDR3 protein: CASSNYRGATNEKLFF
clone size: -
CDR3 length: 16
V gene: TRBV28
D gene: TRBD1
J gene: TRBJ1-4

CDR3 DNA: TGTGCCAGCAGACCAGGGACTAGTGTCTACGAGCAGTACTTC
CDR3 protein: CASRPGTSVYEQYF
clone size: -
CDR3 length: 14
V gene: TRBV2
D gene: TRBD2
J gene: TRBJ2-7

CDR3 DNA: TGTGCCAGCAGTTATCGGGTTACAGGCCCGGGTGAGCAGTTCTTC
CDR3 protein: CASSYRVTGPGEQFF
clone size: -
CDR3 length: 15
V gene: TRBV6-5
D gene: -
J gene: TRBJ2-1

CDR3 DNA: TGTGCCAGCAGTCCCGGACATGGAAACACCATATATTTT
CDR3 protein: CASSPGHGNTIYF
clone size: -
CDR3 length: 13
V gene: TRBV27
D gene: -
J gene: TRBJ1-3

CDR3 DNA: TGTGCCAGCAGTTTAGGGGACCCAGATCTAGCGGGAAAGACCTACGAGCAGTACTTC
CDR3 protein: CASSLGDPDLAGKTYEQYF
clone size: -
CDR3 length: 19
V gene: TRBV27
D gene: TRBD2
J gene: TRBJ2-7

CDR3 DNA: TGTGCCAGCAGCTTCAATGCGGGGGGATTTAGCTATGGCTACACCTTC
CDR3 protein: CASSFNAGGFSYGYTF
clone size: -
CDR3 length: 16
V gene: TRBV4-2
D gene: -
J gene: TRBJ1-2

CDR3 DNA: TGCGCCAGCAGCTTGGCCGTTGGGACTAGCGGGGGGGAGACCCAGTACTTC
CDR3 protein: CASSLAVGTSGGETQYF
clone size: few
CDR3 length: 17
V gene: TRBV5-1
D gene: TRBD2
J gene: TRBJ2-5

CDR3 DNA: TGTGCCAGTAGTCCCGACAGGGTAAGAGTGGCTGAAGCTTTCTTT
CDR3 protein: CASSPDRVRVAEAFF
clone size: -
CDR3 length: 15
V gene: TRBV19
D gene: TRBD1
J gene: TRBJ1-1

CDR3 DNA: TGTGCCAGCAGCCAGACAGAATACGAGCAGTACTTC
CDR3 protein: CASSQTEYEQYF
clone size: -
CDR3 length: 12
V gene: TRBV4-2
D gene: -
J gene: TRBJ2-7

CDR3 DNA: TGTGCCAGCAGTGAATTTGCGGGGGGTTACGAGCAGTACTTC
CDR3 protein: CASSEFAGGYEQYF
clone size: -
CDR3 length: 14
V gene: TRBV25-1
D gene: TRBD2
J gene: TRBJ2-7

CDR3 DNA: TGTGCTAGCAGCTTCGGACTAGCGGGGTACAATGAGCAGTTCTTC
CDR3 protein: CASSFGLAGYNEQFF
clone size: -
CDR3 length: 15
V gene: TRBV7-7
D gene: TRBD2
J gene: TRBJ2-1

CDR3 DNA: TGTGCCAGCAGCCCCCGGGGCGGGGGAAGCACAGATACGCAGTATTTT
CDR3 protein: CASSPRGGGSTDTQYF
clone size: -
CDR3 length: 16
V gene: TRBV14
D gene: TRBD2
J gene: TRBJ2-3

CDR3 DNA: TGTGCCAGTAGTCCTTGGACAGGGGAGAATGAAAAACTGTTTTTT
CDR3 protein: CASSPWTGENEKLFF
clone size: -
CDR3 length: 15
V gene: TRBV19
D gene: TRBD1
J gene: TRBJ1-4

CDR3 DNA: TGTGCCAGCTCACTAAAGACAGTCCAAGAGACCCAGTACTTC
CDR3 protein: CASSLKTVQETQYF
clone size: -
CDR3 length: 14
V gene: TRBV18
D gene: -
J gene: TRBJ2-5

CDR3 DNA: TGTGCCAGCAGTTTAACTAGCGGGGTTCCAGATACGCAGTATTTT
CDR3 protein: CASSLTSGVPDTQYF
clone size: -
CDR3 length: 15
V gene: TRBV28
D gene: TRBD2
J gene: TRBJ2-3

CDR3 DNA: TGTGCCAGCAGTTTTTTGGGTGAAGGGCAGCCCCAGCATTTT
CDR3 protein: CASSFLGEGQPQHF
clone size: -
CDR3 length: 14
V gene: TRBV27
D gene: -
J gene: TRBJ1-5

CDR3 DNA: TGTGCCAGCAGCTCACTACCGGGACTAGCGGAACAGCAGTTCTTC
CDR3 protein: CASSSLPGLAEQQFF
clone size: -
CDR3 length: 15
V gene: TRBV7-3
D gene: TRBD2
J gene: TRBJ2-1

CDR3 DNA: TGCGCCAGCAGCTTGGAGGCTAGGGGATCGTCCTACAATGAGCAGTTCTTC
CDR3 protein: CASSLEARGSSYNEQFF
clone size: -
CDR3 length: 17
V gene: TRBV5-1
D gene: -
J gene: TRBJ2-1

CDR3 DNA: TGTGCCAGCAGCTTAAAGGGGACTAGCCACGAGCAGTACTTC
CDR3 protein: CASSLKGTSHEQYF
clone size: -
CDR3 length: 14
V gene: TRBV7-6
D gene: TRBD2
J gene: TRBJ2-7

CDR3 DNA: TGTGCCACCTGGAGCGGGGAGCTGTTTTTT
CDR3 protein: CATWSGELFF
clone size: -
CDR3 length: 10
V gene: TRBV6-1
D gene: -
J gene: TRBJ2-2

CDR3 DNA: TGTGCCAGCAGTTTATTCTCGGGAGTAGTAGATACGCAGTATTTT
CDR3 protein: CASSLFSGVVDTQYF
clone size: -
CDR3 length: 15
V gene: TRBV27
D gene: -
J gene: TRBJ2-3

CDR3 DNA: TGTGCCAGCAGCTTAGCCCAACTAGCGGGAGACACCGGGGAGCTGTTTTTT
CDR3 protein: CASSLAQLAGDTGELFF
clone size: -
CDR3 length: 17
V gene: TRBV13
D gene: TRBD2
J gene: TRBJ2-2

CDR3 DNA: TGTGCCAGCAGCGCCGGACTAGCAGACTACGAGCAGTACTTC
CDR3 protein: CASSAGLADYEQYF
clone size: -
CDR3 length: 14
V gene: TRBV4-2
D gene: TRBD2
J gene: TRBJ2-7

CDR3 DNA: TGTGCCAGCAGTCCGCAGACTAGCGCTAGCACAGATACGCAGTATTTT
CDR3 protein: CASSPQTSASTDTQYF
clone size: -
CDR3 length: 16
V gene: TRBV27
D gene: TRBD2
J gene: TRBJ2-3

CDR3 DNA: TGTGCCAGTAGTATCCTCTACACAGATACGCAGTATTTT
CDR3 protein: CASSILYTDTQYF
clone size: -
CDR3 length: 13
V gene: TRBV19
D gene: -
J gene: TRBJ2-3

CDR3 DNA: TGTGCCATCAGTGAGAAAGACAGGGGCGGCACAGATACGCAGTATTTT
CDR3 protein: CAISEKDRGGTDTQYF
clone size: -
CDR3 length: 16
V gene: TRBV10-3
D gene: TRBD1
J gene: TRBJ2-3

CDR3 DNA: TGCGCCAGCAGCGGCAGCCGGGACAGGGGTGGCTACACCTTC
CDR3 protein: CASSGSRDRGGYTF
clone size: -
CDR3 length: 14
V gene: TRBV5-1
D gene: TRBD1
J gene: TRBJ1-2